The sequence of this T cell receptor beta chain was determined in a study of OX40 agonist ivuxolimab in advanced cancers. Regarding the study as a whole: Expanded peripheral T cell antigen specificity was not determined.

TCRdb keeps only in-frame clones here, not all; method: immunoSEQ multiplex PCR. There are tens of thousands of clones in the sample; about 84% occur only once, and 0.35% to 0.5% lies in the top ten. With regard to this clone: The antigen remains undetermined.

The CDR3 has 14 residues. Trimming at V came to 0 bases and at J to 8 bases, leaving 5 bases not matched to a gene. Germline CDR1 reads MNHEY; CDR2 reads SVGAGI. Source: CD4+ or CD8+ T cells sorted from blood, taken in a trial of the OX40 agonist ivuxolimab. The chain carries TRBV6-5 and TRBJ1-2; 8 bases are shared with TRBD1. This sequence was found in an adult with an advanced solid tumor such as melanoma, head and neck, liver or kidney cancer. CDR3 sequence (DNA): TGTGCCAGCAGTTACTCTCGGACAGGGCTCGGCTACACCTTC. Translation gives CASSYSRTGLGYTF.